This T cell receptor (beta chain) was found in a study of cytomegalovirus exposure and HLA in healthy donors. V was cut by 10 bases and J by 3 bases, with 16 bases left in between. CDR3 size: 13 residues. The germline CDR1 and CDR2 sequences are MGHDK and SYGVNS. The protocol was immunoSEQ multiplex PCR, while the TCRdb copy is restricted to in-frame clones and leaves out a portion. The repertoire holds 280,000 or so clones, roughly 90% seen once, with over 0.7% in the top ten. The V and J genes are TRBV25-1 and TRBJ2-7, with D possibly TRBD2 on 5 matching bases. The specimen sequenced was PBMCs. The TCR was taken from a woman between 18 and 30 years old in good health and CMV-seronegative. The CDR3 DNA follows: TGTGCCACCGTCCAGCAGGCGGGCTACGAGCAGTACTTC. Residues: CATVQQAGYEQYF.